This T cell receptor beta chain appears in the sequencing data of a study of identical twins. This clonotype was seen repeatedly, ten times or more. Template switching added a universal primer binding site, and final cDNA carried unique molecular identifiers. TCRdb processed the 5' RACE reads anew with MiXCR; each CDR3 protein has one entry. Of 310,000 or so distinct CDR3 sequences in the sample, over 8.5% were seen once. Per germline, CDR1 ENHRY and CDR2 SYGVKD. The CDR3 length is 13 residues. With 6 bases clipped from V and 4 bases from J, the junction kept 5 bases outside the gene matches. The data were also submitted as part of a second study, on yellow fever vaccine responses in identical twins.

The sequenced sample consisted of CD8+ T cells sorted from blood. The rearrangement joins TRBV10-3 to TRBJ1-2; 7 bases align to TRBD1. The TCR was taken from a woman aged 18-29 years in good health. The CDR3 region has the DNA TGTGCCATCAGGGGGACAGCGAGCTATGGCTACACCTTC. It specifies CAIRGTASYGYTF.